The 24 T cell receptor beta chains presented below share a single source sample, sequenced in a study of beta chain features in type 1 diabetes. Study-level results: Among patients with Type 1 diabetes, TCRB CDR3s were moderately but significantly shorter in every one of the four CD4+ subsets.

Reverse transcribing all isolated RNA meant expressed TCRB transcripts were sequenced. The method was immunoSEQ multiplex PCR; TCRdb's version includes in-frame clones alone and lacks a portion of them. The repertoire holds some 700,000 clones, with roughly 13% as singletons. These receptors have no known antigen. What was sequenced was naive CD4+ T cells from blood. The origin of the receptors is a man aged 18 to 29 with type 1 diabetes.

This clone has just a few counts. Other DNA sequences in this specimen translate into the identical CDR3. The chain uses TRBV6-4 and TRBJ1-2, with D hard to call. Looked up from germline, CDR1 is MRHNA and CDR2 is SNTAGT. The CDR3 consists of 12 residues. Trimming left V 0 bases short and J 7 bases short, with 6 bases between. This CDR3 is CASSDSGGGYTF. CDR3 bases: TGTGCCAGCAGTGACTCTGGCGGTGGCTACACCTTC.

The V and J genes are TRBV30 and TRBJ1-6; D not resolved. CDR1 GTSNPN and CDR2 SVGIG come from the germline V gene (reference sequence). This CDR3 has 14 amino acids. V was pared by 1 base and J by 9 bases, with 13 bases between. The DNA for the CDR3 is TGTGCCTGGAGTGCGGTGGGAGAAATTTCACCCCTCCACTTT. It encodes CAWSAVGEISPLHF. Using reference TRBV30 and TRBJ1-6 for the parts outside the CDR3, the full variable domain is SQTIHQWPATLVQPVGSPLSLECTVEGTSNPNLYWYRQAAGRGLQLLFYSVGIGQISSEVPQNLSASRPQDRQFILSSKKLLLSDSGFYLCAWSAVGEISPLHFGNGTRLTVT.

This clone was seen a handful of times. The chain recombines TRBV18 with TRBJ1-5; D may be TRBD1 (6 bases). V gave up 0 bases and J gave up 8 bases, with 20 bases separating them. This CDR3 contains 17 residues. Germline CDR1 KGHSH, CDR2 LQKENI. The CDR3: CASSPPEEGVRGKPQHF. The DNA for the CDR3 is TGTGCCAGCTCACCACCGGAGGAGGGGGTTCGGGGTAAGCCCCAGCATTTT.

CDR3 sequence (DNA): TGTGCCAGCGAGGATAGGGGGGGCACAGATACGCAGTATTTT. Translated: CASEDRGGTDTQYF. The rearrangement links TRBV6-5 to TRBJ2-3; possibly TRBD1 or TRBD2 for D (6 bases each). Germline CDR1 is MNHEY and CDR2 is SVGAGI. V lost 8 bases and J 1 base, leaving 13 bases between the germline ends. The CDR3 is made up of 14 amino acids.

The CDR3 DNA is TGTGCCAGCAGCCCACAAAGGACAGGGCCTAACTATGGCTACACCTTC. Translation gives CASSPQRTGPNYGYTF. The genes are TRBV7-9 and TRBJ1-2, with 8 bases identical to TRBD1. Germline loops: CDR1 SEHNR, CDR2 FQNEAQ (reference sequence). The CDR3 spans 16 residues. The V gene end was trimmed by 5 bases and the J gene end by 0 bases; junction bases not matched to a gene: 8.

In this sample, this clone turned up a few times. The V and J genes are TRBV10-3 and TRBJ1-1, with D perhaps matching TRBD1 (6 bases). The CDR3 covers 14 residues. The germline V and J ends were trimmed by 6 bases and 4 bases, with 15 bases remaining between them. The germline V gene has CDR1 ENHRY and CDR2 SYGVKD. In DNA, the CDR3 is TGTGCCATCAGAGTACAGGGTGGTACCACTGAAGCTTTCTTT. It translates to CAIRVQGGTTEAFF.

The V call is TRBV6-1, the J call TRBJ1-2; 8 bases fit TRBD1. The trim removed 1 base at V and 5 bases at J, leaving 12 bases unmatched. The germline V gene has CDR1 MNHNS and CDR2 SASEGT. The CDR3 loop spans 17 amino acids. The CDR3 DNA reads as TGTGCCAGCAGTGAAGGCATGGGACAGGCCCTTCTATATGGCTACACCTTC. It specifies CASSEGMGQALLYGYTF.

With respect to this clone: This may be a read error, as it is one base from a much larger clone. This chain uses TRBV5-8 with TRBJ2-3, with D unclear. Germline lookup yields CDR1 SGHTS and CDR2 YDEGEE. V lost 2 bases and J lost 4, with 2 bases in between. The CDR3 totals 11 residues. The CDR3 nucleotides read TGTGCCAGCAGCTTCCCAGATACGCAGTATTTT. Translated: CASSFPDTQYF.

This clone was found a few times. The rearrangement joins TRBV4-1 to TRBJ2-5, with no clear D. This CDR3 has 15 amino acids. Germline CDR1 and CDR2: MGHRA and YSYEKL. V lost 6 bases and J lost 2, with 16 bases in between. CDR3 region: CASRRNVAAQETQYF. Written as DNA, the CDR3 is TGCGCCAGCAGGCGAAACGTGGCAGCACAAGAGACCCAGTACTTC.

The genes are TRBV6-5 and TRBJ2-6; D perhaps matches TRBD1 (5 bases). Trimming stripped 8 bases from V and 0 bases from J, with 11 bases between. The CDR3 has 15 amino acids. Looked up from germline, CDR1 is MNHEY and CDR2 is SVGAGI. The CDR3 bases are TGTGCCAGCTCCAGGGTTCGCTCTGGGGCCAACGTCCTGACTTTC. Translating it yields CASSRVRSGANVLTF.

This chain uses TRBV16 with TRBJ2-1; TRBD1 matches 10 bases. CDR1 is KGHSY and CDR2 is FQNENV in the germline V gene. The CDR3 spans 15 residues. After removal of 4 bases from V and 7 bases from J, the junction contained 7 bases not matched to a gene. The CDR3 nucleotides read TGTGCCAGCAGCCCCTCCCCGGGACAGGGGAATGAGCAGTTCTTC. Its protein product is CASSPSPGQGNEQFF.

This clone was detected only a few times. The V and J genes are TRBV16 and TRBJ2-7, with D uncertain. This CDR3 is 12 amino acids long. Trimming left V 5 bases short and J 3 bases short, with 8 bases between. Looked up from germline, CDR1 is KGHSY and CDR2 is FQNENV. CDR3 amino acids: CASSIRYYEQYF. CDR3 coding DNA: TGTGCCAGCAGCATCAGGTACTACGAGCAGTACTTC. The full variable domain, in which reference TRBV16 and TRBJ2-7 provide the parts outside the CDR3, is GEEVAQTPKHLVRGEGQKAKLYCAPIKGHSYVFWYQQVLKNEFKFLISFQNENVFDETGMPKERFSAKCLPNSPCSLEIQATKLEDSAVYFCASSIRYYEQYFGPGTRLTVT.

This rearrangement joins TRBV6-5 to TRBJ1-1, with TRBD1 identical over 9 bases. CDR1 is MNHEY and CDR2 is SVGAGI in the germline V gene. V dropped 6 bases and J dropped 8; count of bases not matched to a gene: 7. CDR3 length: 13 amino acids. In DNA, the CDR3 is TGTGCCAGCAGAGACAGGGGGTCCGAGGAAGCTTTCTTT. It codes for CASRDRGSEEAFF.

This chain uses TRBV28 with TRBJ1-2; no reliable D call. V dropped 6 bases and J dropped 8 bases, with 10 bases sitting between them. The CDR3 spans 11 residues. The germline gives CDR1 MDHEN, CDR2 SYDVKM. The CDR3 DNA sequence: TGTGCCAGCAGCCAAACGAAGGGCTACACCTTC. Amino acid sequence: CASSQTKGYTF.

This clone was picked up a small number of times. V gene TRBV6-5 combines with J gene TRBJ1-1; 7 positions agree with TRBD1. V lost 6 bases, J lost 1 base, and 5 bases stayed unmatched. Per the germline V gene, CDR1 is MNHEY and CDR2 is SVGAGI. This CDR3 is built from 14 residues. CDR3 in amino acids: CASRPGQWNTEAFF. The CDR3 DNA is TGTGCCAGCAGACCGGGACAGTGGAACACTGAAGCTTTCTTT.

The V gene is TRBV12-5, the J gene TRBJ2-1, with D maybe TRBD1 (5 bases). Germline V gives CDR1 LGHNT, CDR2 FRNRAP. Between the trimmed V and J ends, which lost 0 bases and 6 bases, there was a span of 12 bases. This CDR3 is 15 amino acids long. Here the CDR3 DNA reads TGTGCTAGTGGTTTGGTACAGGTGGGCAGCAATGAGCAGTTCTTC. Translation gives CASGLVQVGSNEQFF. The entire variable domain, with the rest obtained from reference TRBV12-5 and TRBJ2-1, is as follows: DARVTQTPRHKVTEMGQEVTMRCQPILGHNTVFWYRQTMMQGLELLAYFRNRAPLDDSGMPKDRFSAEMPDATLATLKIQPSEPRDSAVYFCASGLVQVGSNEQFFGPGTRLTVL.

V is TRBV6-1 and J is TRBJ2-3, with 7 bases lining up with TRBD2. J gave up 5 bases and V 7 bases, and 6 bases lay outside the gene matches. There are 13 residues in the CDR3. CDR1 is MNHNS and CDR2 is SASEGT in the germline V gene. The CDR3 loop is CASTRGVVDTQYF. The CDR3 coding sequence is TGTGCCAGCACTCGGGGGGTGGTAGATACGCAGTATTTT.

The chain links TRBV29-1 to TRBJ2-1; 16 nucleotides match TRBD2. V trimming: 8 bases; J trimming: 12 bases; junction bases outside the gene matches: 7. Germline values: CDR1 SQVTM, CDR2 ANQGSEA. This CDR3 has 13 residues. The CDR3, as DNA: TGCAGCCCGGGACTAGCGGGGGGGGGAATGCAGTTCTTC. It encodes CSPGLAGGGMQFF.

This clone was seen more than once but under ten times. This sequence joins TRBV10-3 and TRBJ2-3, with 10 bases lining up with TRBD1. The CDR3 runs to 15 residues. In germline, CDR1 is ENHRY, CDR2 SYGVKD. Germline trimming cut 7 bases from V and 2 bases from J; bases unmatched to any gene: 6. The CDR3 region has the DNA TGTGCCATCACCCAGGGACAGGGGTCCACAGATACGCAGTATTTT. Encoded protein: CAITQGQGSTDTQYF.

The CDR3 reads CATSPGGREPYEQYF. The CDR3, as DNA: TGTGCCACCAGCCCCGGGGGTCGGGAACCATACGAGCAGTACTTC. The chain is built from TRBV15 and TRBJ2-7; D may be TRBD2 (6 bases). The CDR3 runs 15 residues. The germline V gene encodes CDR1 LNHNV and CDR2 YYDKDF (reference sequence). V was cut by 5 bases and J by 4 bases, with 18 bases left in between.

The chain links TRBV10-3 to TRBJ2-1, with 8 bases matching TRBD1. V shed 10 bases and J 8 bases; nucleotides not matched to a gene: 4. Per the germline V gene, CDR1 is ENHRY and CDR2 is SYGVKD. The CDR3 consists of 11 residues. This chain's CDR3 is CATQTGDEQFF. CDR3 coding DNA: TGTGCCACTCAGACAGGGGATGAGCAGTTCTTC.

V usage is TRBV11-1 and J usage is TRBJ2-3; D is ambiguous. Looked up from germline, CDR1 is SGHAT and CDR2 is FQDESV (reference sequence). Trimming left V 1 base short and J 2 bases short, with 7 bases between. The CDR3 is made up of 14 amino acids. CDR3 loop: CASSLDGNTDTQYF. The CDR3, as DNA: TGTGCCAGCAGCTTAGACGGAAACACAGATACGCAGTATTTT.

This clone was counted between two and nine times. The gene calls are TRBV2 and TRBJ1-2, with TRBD1 identical over 7 bases. CDR1 is SNHLY, CDR2 FYNNEI, per germline. This CDR3 has 13 residues. The trim removed 6 bases at V and 4 bases at J, leaving 5 bases unmatched. This chain's CDR3 is CASRGTGAYGYTF. CDR3 DNA sequence: TGTGCCAGCAGGGGTACAGGGGCCTATGGCTACACCTTC.

This clone has more than one count but fewer than ten. The chain combines TRBV9 with TRBJ2-1; D uncertain. Germline assignment: CDR1 SGDLS and CDR2 YYNGEE. Trimming cost V 0 bases and J 7 bases, with 5 bases left between them. This CDR3 is built from 12 residues. The CDR3 region is CASSVASNEQFF. In nucleotides, the CDR3 is TGTGCCAGCAGCGTAGCGTCAAATGAGCAGTTCTTC.